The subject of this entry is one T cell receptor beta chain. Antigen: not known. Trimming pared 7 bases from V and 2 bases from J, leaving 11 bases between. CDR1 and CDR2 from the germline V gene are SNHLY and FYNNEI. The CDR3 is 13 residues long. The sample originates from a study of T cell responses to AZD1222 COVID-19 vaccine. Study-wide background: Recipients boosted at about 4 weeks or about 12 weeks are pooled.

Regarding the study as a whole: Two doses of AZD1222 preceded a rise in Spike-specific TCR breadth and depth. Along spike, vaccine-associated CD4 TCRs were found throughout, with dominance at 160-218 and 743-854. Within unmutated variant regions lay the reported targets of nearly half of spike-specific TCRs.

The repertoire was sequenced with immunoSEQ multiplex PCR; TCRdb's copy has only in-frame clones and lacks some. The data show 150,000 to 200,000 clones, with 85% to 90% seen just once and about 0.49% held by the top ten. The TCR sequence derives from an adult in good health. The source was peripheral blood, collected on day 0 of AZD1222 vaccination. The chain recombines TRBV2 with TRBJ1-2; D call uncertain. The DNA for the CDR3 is TGTGCCAGCACCCTTCTCGGAAACTATGGCTACACCTTC. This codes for CASTLLGNYGYTF.